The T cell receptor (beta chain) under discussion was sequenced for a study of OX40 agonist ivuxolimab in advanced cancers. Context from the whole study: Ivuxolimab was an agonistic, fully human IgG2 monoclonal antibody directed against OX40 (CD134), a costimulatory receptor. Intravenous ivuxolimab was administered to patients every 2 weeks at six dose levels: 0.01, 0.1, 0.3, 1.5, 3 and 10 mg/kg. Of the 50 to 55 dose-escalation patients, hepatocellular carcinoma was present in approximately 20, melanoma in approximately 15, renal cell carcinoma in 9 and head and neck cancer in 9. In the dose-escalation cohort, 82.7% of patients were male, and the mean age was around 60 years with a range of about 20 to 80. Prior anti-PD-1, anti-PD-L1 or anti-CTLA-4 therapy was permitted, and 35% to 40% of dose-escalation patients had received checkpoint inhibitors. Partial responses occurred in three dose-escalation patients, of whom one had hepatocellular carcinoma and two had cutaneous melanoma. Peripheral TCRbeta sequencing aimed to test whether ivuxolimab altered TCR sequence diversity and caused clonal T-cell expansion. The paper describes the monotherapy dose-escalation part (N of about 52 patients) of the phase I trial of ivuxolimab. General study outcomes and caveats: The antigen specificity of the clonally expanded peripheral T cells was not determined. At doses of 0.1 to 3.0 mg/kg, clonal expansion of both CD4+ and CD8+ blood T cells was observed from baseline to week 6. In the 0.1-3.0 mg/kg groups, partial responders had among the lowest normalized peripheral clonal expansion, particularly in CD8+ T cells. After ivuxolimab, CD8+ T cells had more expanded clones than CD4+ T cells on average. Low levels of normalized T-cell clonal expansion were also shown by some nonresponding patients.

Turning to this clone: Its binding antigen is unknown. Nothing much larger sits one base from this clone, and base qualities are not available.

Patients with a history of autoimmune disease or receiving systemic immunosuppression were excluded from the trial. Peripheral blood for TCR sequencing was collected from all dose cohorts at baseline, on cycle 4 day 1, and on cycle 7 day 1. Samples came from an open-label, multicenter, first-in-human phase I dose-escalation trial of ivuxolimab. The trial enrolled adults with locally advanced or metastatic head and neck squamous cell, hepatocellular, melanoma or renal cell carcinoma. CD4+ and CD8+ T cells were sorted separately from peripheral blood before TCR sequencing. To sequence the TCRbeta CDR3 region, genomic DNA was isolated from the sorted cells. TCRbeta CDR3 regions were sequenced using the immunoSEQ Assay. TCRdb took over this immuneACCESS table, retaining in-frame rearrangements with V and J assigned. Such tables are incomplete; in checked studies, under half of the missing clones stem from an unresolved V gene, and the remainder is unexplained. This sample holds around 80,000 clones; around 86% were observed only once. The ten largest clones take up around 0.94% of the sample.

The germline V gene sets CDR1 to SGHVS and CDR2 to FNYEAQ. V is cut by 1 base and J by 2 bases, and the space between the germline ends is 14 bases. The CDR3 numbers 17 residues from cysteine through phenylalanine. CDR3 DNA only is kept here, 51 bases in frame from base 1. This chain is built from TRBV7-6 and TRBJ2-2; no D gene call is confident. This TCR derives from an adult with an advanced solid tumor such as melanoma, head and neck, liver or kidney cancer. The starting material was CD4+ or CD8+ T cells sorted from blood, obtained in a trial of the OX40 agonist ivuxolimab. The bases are TGTGCCAGCAGCTTAGATCACCTAAACACAAACACCGGGGAGCTGTTTTTT. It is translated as CASSLDHLNTNTGELFF.